The present entry profiles one T cell receptor (beta chain) with its context. The antigen remains undetermined. TCRdb fed the 5' RACE reads into MiXCR, producing one record per CDR3 protein. The sample yields a few hundred thousand distinct CDR3 sequences, around 4% seen once. The data belong to a study of T cells after yellow fever vaccination. Study outcomes and limitations: A limited proportion of clonotypes was detected within both the CD4 and CD8 compartments.

The ends were cut back, 3 bases at V and 1 base at J, with 15 bases in the middle. Germline lookup yields CDR1 KGHSH and CDR2 LQKENI. CDR3 length: 16 residues. The clonotype originates from a man younger than 30 who received the YFV17D yellow fever vaccine. The V and J genes are TRBV18 and TRBJ2-5; D possibly corresponds to TRBD2 (5 bases). This specimen was PBMCs, taken on the day of the yellow fever booster vaccination. DNA for the CDR3: TGTGCCAGCTCACCCCGGACGGGGATTCTCCAAGAGACCCAGTACTTC. It codes for CASSPRTGILQETQYF.